This T cell receptor (beta chain) was sequenced during a study of T cells after posttransplantation cyclophosphamide. This table comes from immunoSEQ multiplex PCR, and its TCRdb copy is limited to in-frame clones, with some not included. Of roughly 3,800 clones listed, about 81% were seen once; the top ten hold roughly a sixth. A marrow graft followed busulfan-fludarabine conditioning, with cyclophosphamide on days +3 and +4. The J segment lost 7 bases and the V segment lost 6 bases, leaving 4 bases of the junction unmatched. Germline loops: CDR1 MNHNS, CDR2 SASEGT. This CDR3 region has 13 residues. Regarding this clone: What it binds is unknown.

General observations from the study: Recipient CMV seropositivity and CMV reactivation strongly tracked TRB clonality. Later post-transplant blood repertoires were often dominated by donor CD8+ memory clones. TRB overlap between skin or GI tissue T cells and blood was limited.

The V call is TRBV6-1, the J call TRBJ1-5; TRBD1 aligns across 9 bases. The origin of this receptor is a female patient aged 50-59 years who received an allogeneic stem cell transplant from a related donor, was CMV-positive, and had no GVHD. The T cells may come from the graft donor. The source material was PBMCs, sampled after an allogeneic stem cell transplant with post-transplant cyclophosphamide. The CDR3 region is CASSRQGEQPQHF. DNA of the CDR3: TGTGCCAGCAGCAGACAGGGGGAACAGCCCCAGCATTTT.